This T cell receptor (beta chain) was obtained from a study of technical replicates of blood from several donors. Data came from immunoSEQ multiplex PCR; TCRdb stores just in-frame clones and leaves some out. The sample yields 75,000 to 90,000 clones, around 90% seen once. This sequence was found in a human donor in good health. Specimen: T cells isolated from PBMCs.

In DNA, the CDR3 is TGTGCCACACAATTCAGGCTCTACAATGAGCAGTTCTTC. Its translation is CATQFRLYNEQFF. The rearrangement uses TRBV28 and TRBJ2-1; D call uncertain. Germline V gene sequence: CDR1 MDHEN, CDR2 SYDVKM. The CDR3 runs to 13 residues. V was clipped by 10 bases and J by 3 bases, with 13 bases between them.